The sequence of this T cell receptor beta chain was determined in a study of blood T cell repertoires in COVID-19. TCRdb's table, derived via immunoSEQ multiplex PCR, lists solely in-frame clones and lacks some. This table holds some 270,000 clones, approximately 84% found once. CDR3 length: 15 amino acids. CDR1 and CDR2 from the germline V gene are SGHDT and YYEEEE. The J segment lost 9 bases and the V segment lost 6 bases, leaving 8 bases of the junction unmatched. The specimen sequenced was peripheral blood. The clonotype originates from a person between 65 and 80 years old with COVID-19, enrolled during active disease. V gene TRBV5-6 combines with J gene TRBJ2-1, with TRBD2 matching over 14 bases. CDR3 sequence (DNA): TGTGCCAGCACCCTGACTAGCGGGAGGGCCCTTGAGCAGTTCTTC. Residues: CASTLTSGRALEQFF. Using reference TRBV5-6 and TRBJ2-1 for the parts outside the CDR3, the full variable domain is DAGVTQSPTHLIKTRGQQVTLRCSPKSGHDTVSWYQQALGQGPQFIFQYYEEEERQRGNFPDRFSGHQFPNYSSELNVNALLLGDSALYLCASTLTSGRALEQFFGPGTRLTVL.